A single sample gave rise to the 18 T cell receptor beta chains below, sequenced in a study of PD-1 blockade in classical Hodgkin lymphoma. Some clones are missing from TCRdb's copy, which holds only in-frame ones; the method was immunoSEQ multiplex PCR. The repertoire has around 30,000 clones, over 55% of them found once; the top ten carry over 2.5%. Brentuximab vedotin exposure varied, and every patient relapsed after autologous stem cell transplantation. Source: peripheral blood mononuclear cells (PBMCs), taken before the second cycle of nivolumab. Receptors were obtained from a human donor with classical Hodgkin lymphoma.

In its sample, this clone was seen once. The chain uses TRBV5-4 and TRBJ2-5, with D tentatively TRBD1 or TRBD2 (7 bases each). V lost 4 bases and J lost 4, with 14 bases in between. Germline-derived CDR1 and CDR2 are SGHNT and YYREEE (reference sequence). This CDR3 region has 14 residues. The CDR3 DNA reads as TGTGCCAGCAGCCAGGGGGGGCGGGGAGAGACCCAGTACTTC. As protein: CASSQGGRGETQYF.

This clone was observed a handful of times. The CDR3 region is CASSQEEAGGRNTEAFF. The CDR3 DNA sequence: TGTGCCAGCAGCCAAGAAGAAGCAGGGGGGAGGAACACTGAAGCTTTCTTT. V usage is TRBV4-2 and J usage is TRBJ1-1; TRBD1 matches 7 bases. The ends lost 0 bases at V and 1 base at J; junction bases unmatched: 8. Looked up from germline, CDR1 is LGHNA and CDR2 is YNFKEQ. CDR3 length equals 17 residues.

This clone was seen more than once but under ten times. Other DNA sequences within the sample encode an identical CDR3. The V and J genes are TRBV7-9 and TRBJ1-5; D remains unclear. CDR3 size: 12 residues. V was clipped by 5 bases and J by 0 bases, with 2 bases between them. Germline CDR1 is SEHNR and CDR2 is FQNEAQ (reference sequence). The CDR3 bases are TGTGCCAGCAGCGTTAGCAATCAGCCCCAGCATTTT. It codes for CASSVSNQPQHF.

The CDR3 sequence is CASSSGLAELTQYF. Here the CDR3 DNA reads TGTGCCAGCAGCTCGGGACTAGCGGAGCTTACGCAGTATTTT. This sequence joins TRBV7-2 and TRBJ2-3, with 11 nucleotides matching TRBD2. V trimming: 4 bases; J trimming: 8 bases; junction bases outside the gene matches: 5. CDR1 SGHTA and CDR2 FQGNSA come from the germline V gene. This CDR3 has 14 amino acids.

The chain recombines TRBV6-5 with TRBJ2-1; 10 positions match TRBD2. Trimming cost V 0 bases and J 5 bases; bases outside gene matches: 1. This CDR3 is built from 15 residues. The germline V gene encodes CDR1 MNHEY and CDR2 SVGAGI. CDR3 coding DNA: TGTGCCAGCAGTTACTCAACTAGCGGGAACAATGAGCAGTTCTTC. Residues: CASSYSTSGNNEQFF.

This chain joins TRBV5-4 and TRBJ2-3; D unclear. The CDR3 has 13 residues. Germline V CDR1 and CDR2: SGHNT, YYREEE (reference sequence). The germline V and J ends were trimmed by 3 bases and 3 bases, with 8 bases remaining between them. CDR3 nucleotides: TGTGCCAGCAGCTCTACCGGGACAGATACGCAGTATTTT. This gives the protein CASSSTGTDTQYF.

The V and J genes are TRBV15 and TRBJ1-4; unclear D gene. This CDR3 is 15 amino acids long. The ends were cut back, 1 base at V and 0 bases at J, with 6 bases in the middle. Germline loops: CDR1 LNHNV, CDR2 YYDKDF (reference sequence). In DNA, the CDR3 is TGTGCCACCAGCAGAGGTTCAGCAACTAATGAAAAACTGTTTTTT. Translation: CATSRGSATNEKLFF. The entire variable domain, with the rest obtained from reference TRBV15 and TRBJ1-4, is as follows: DAMVIQNPRYQVTQFGKPVTLSCSQTLNHNVMYWYQQKSSQAPKLLFHYYDKDFNNEADTPDNFQSRRPNTSFCFLDIRSPGLGDTAMYLCATSRGSATNEKLFFGSGTQLSVL.

The CDR3 spells CASSSTSGSYNEQFF. The CDR3 nucleotides are TGCGCCAGCAGTTCGACTAGCGGATCCTACAATGAGCAGTTCTTC. The J gene is TRBJ2-1, the V gene TRBV5-1; TRBD2 agrees at 9 bases. The ends lost 5 bases at V and 1 base at J; junction bases unmatched: 4. CDR1 SGHRS and CDR2 YFSETQ come from the germline V gene. The CDR3 is 15 residues long. Drawing the rest from reference TRBV5-1 and TRBJ2-1, the complete variable domain is KAGVTQTPRYLIKTRGQQVTLSCSPISGHRSVSWYQQTPGQGLQFLFEYFSETQRNKGNFPGRFSGRQFSNSRSEMNVSTLELGDSALYLCASSSTSGSYNEQFFGPGTRLTVL.

The genes are TRBV19 and TRBJ2-1; the D call may be TRBD1 or TRBD2 (5 bases each). From germline, CDR1 is LNHDA and CDR2 SQIVND (reference sequence). The CDR3 sequence is 16 residues long. Trimming removed 1 base from V and 4 bases from J, with 14 bases in between. Here the CDR3 DNA reads TGTGCCAGTAGTATAGCGGCAGGGACCCGATACAATGAGCAGTTCTTC. The encoded protein is CASSIAAGTRYNEQFF.

V and J are TRBV27 and TRBJ2-3; the match to TRBD1 covers 7 bases. The CDR3 totals 14 residues. V lost 8 bases to trimming and J lost 2 bases; unmatched junction nucleotides: 7. CDR1 and CDR2 from the germline V gene are MNHEY and SMNVEV (reference sequence). CDR3 region: CASRTGGVTDTQYF. DNA of the CDR3: TGTGCCAGCCGGACAGGTGGCGTCACAGATACGCAGTATTTT.

The chain combines TRBV19 with TRBJ2-5, with a tentative D call TRBD1 (8 bases). The CDR3 has 15 residues. The germline V gene encodes CDR1 LNHDA and CDR2 SQIVND (reference sequence). V was trimmed by 4 bases and J by 3 bases, leaving 15 bases between them. The CDR3 bases are TGTGCCAGTAGTACTGGACAGGGAGGGGAAGAGACCCAGTACTTC. It is translated as CASSTGQGGEETQYF.

The V gene is TRBV11-2, the J gene TRBJ2-7; 10 bases fit TRBD2. The CDR3 runs 16 residues. The trim removed 9 bases at V and 4 bases at J, leaving 15 bases unmatched. CDR1 and CDR2 (germline): SGHAT, FQNNGV. CDR3 protein: CASSGSSGGAGYEQYF. DNA of the CDR3: TGTGCCAGTTCTGGGTCTAGCGGGGGCGCTGGGTACGAGCAGTACTTC.

The chain joins TRBV15 to TRBJ1-5; D is possibly TRBD1 (5 bases). This CDR3 comprises 13 residues. V lost 2 bases and J lost 6, with 8 bases in between. Germline V gives CDR1 LNHNV, CDR2 YYDKDF (reference sequence). CDR3 nucleotide sequence: TGTGCCACCAGCAGATATAGGGGTCAGCCCCAGCATTTT. Its protein is CATSRYRGQPQHF.

The chain recombines TRBV4-3 with TRBJ2-7; 8 nucleotides line up with TRBD1. CDR3 length equals 16 residues. Per germline, CDR1 LGHNA and CDR2 YSLEER. Unmatched junction bases numbered 8, after V lost 0 bases and J lost 4 bases. The CDR3: CASSQDLRTGTYEQYF. CDR3 DNA: TGCGCCAGCAGCCAAGATTTGCGGACAGGGACTTACGAGCAGTACTTC.

The chain combines TRBV15 with TRBJ2-7, with D possibly TRBD1 on 5 matching bases. This CDR3 has 16 residues. Germline loops: CDR1 LNHNV, CDR2 YYDKDF (reference sequence). The germline V and J ends were trimmed by 1 base and 3 bases, with 16 bases remaining between them. CDR3 bases: TGTGCCACCAGCAGAGGACTCGGACGGACATACTACGAGCAGTACTTC. Translating gives CATSRGLGRTYYEQYF.

The rearrangement joins TRBV2 to TRBJ1-1, with 7 positions matching TRBD1. CDR1 is SNHLY and CDR2 is FYNNEI in the germline V gene. CDR3 length equals 19 residues. V shed 2 bases, J shed 1 base, and the junction held 16 bases outside the gene matches. The CDR3 DNA is TGTGCCAGCAGTGAAAGGGGTGTGGATTGGACAGGAAAGAACACTGAAGCTTTCTTT. Its translation is CASSERGVDWTGKNTEAFF.

In nucleotides, the CDR3 is TGTGCCAGCAGTTACTCAGCTAGCGGGGGGCAGTTCTTC. This sequence encodes CASSYSASGGQFF. This chain connects TRBV6-5 to TRBJ2-1, with 10 bases lining up with TRBD2. CDR3 length: 13 amino acids. V was clipped by 0 bases and J by 12 bases; unmatched bases: 2. The germline gives CDR1 MNHEY, CDR2 SVGAGI.

The V call is TRBV27, the J call TRBJ2-1; the D gene is possibly TRBD2 (6 bases). This CDR3 spans 14 amino acids. The germline V gene encodes CDR1 MNHEY and CDR2 SMNVEV (reference sequence). Trimming shortened V by 5 bases and J by 7 bases, and 15 bases separated the two germline ends. The DNA of the CDR3 is TGTGCCAGCAGTCCTCTAGCGTCCGGGAATGAGCAGTTCTTC. Translated, it gives CASSPLASGNEQFF.